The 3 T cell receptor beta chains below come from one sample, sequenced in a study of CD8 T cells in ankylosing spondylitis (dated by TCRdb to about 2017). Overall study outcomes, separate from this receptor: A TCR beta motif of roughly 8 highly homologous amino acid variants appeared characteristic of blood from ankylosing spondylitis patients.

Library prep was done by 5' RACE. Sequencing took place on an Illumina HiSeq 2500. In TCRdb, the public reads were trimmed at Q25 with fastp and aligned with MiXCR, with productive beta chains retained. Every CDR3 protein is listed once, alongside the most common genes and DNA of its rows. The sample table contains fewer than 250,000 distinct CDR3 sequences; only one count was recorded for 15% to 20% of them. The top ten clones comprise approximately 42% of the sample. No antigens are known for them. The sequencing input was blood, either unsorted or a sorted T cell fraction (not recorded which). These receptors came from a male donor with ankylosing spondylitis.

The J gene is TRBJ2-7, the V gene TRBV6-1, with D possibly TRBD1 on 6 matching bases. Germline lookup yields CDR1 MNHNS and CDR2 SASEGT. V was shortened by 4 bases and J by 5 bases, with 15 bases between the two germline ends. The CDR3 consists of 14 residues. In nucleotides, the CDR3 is TGTGCCAGCAGTGGGCCCGACAGGATCAACGAGCAGTACTTC. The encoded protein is CASSGPDRINEQYF.

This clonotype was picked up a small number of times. The CDR3 is CASSQVPVANTGELFF. In nucleotides, the CDR3 is TGCGCCAGCAGCCAAGTCCCTGTCGCGAACACCGGGGAGCTGTTTTTT. This chain uses TRBV4-3 with TRBJ2-2; D is uncertain. The germline V gene encodes CDR1 LGHNA and CDR2 YSLEER. The CDR3 is 16 residues long. The V end was cut by 1 base, the J end by 0 bases, with 9 bases between.

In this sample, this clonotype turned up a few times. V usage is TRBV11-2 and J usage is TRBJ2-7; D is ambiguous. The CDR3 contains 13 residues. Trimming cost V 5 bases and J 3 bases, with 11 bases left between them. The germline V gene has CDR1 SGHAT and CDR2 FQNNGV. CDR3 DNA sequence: TGTGCCAGCAGCCCGGACGGAGTCTACGAGCAGTACTTC. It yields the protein CASSPDGVYEQYF.